Presented here are 9 T cell receptor beta chains from one specimen sequenced in a study of cytomegalovirus exposure and HLA in healthy donors. The PCR was carried out with 60 Vbeta primers and 13 Jbeta primers. Generated by immunoSEQ multiplex PCR, the TCRdb table keeps only in-frame clones and is missing some. The sample has 65,000 to 85,000 clones, over 70% seen once. Sequenced: PBMCs. The receptor set was obtained from a man between 50 and 59 years old in good health and CMV-seropositive.

This chain uses TRBV21-1 with TRBJ2-3; TRBD2, as called in the table, went unchecked against the DNA. TRBV21-1 is a documented pseudogene. The CDR3 sequence is 12 residues long. CDR3 in amino acids: CARRGGTDTQYF. CDR3 nucleotide sequence: TGTGCCAGGCGGGGCGGAACAGATACGCAGTATTTT.

The chain combines TRBV7-9 with TRBJ2-7; the D gene is possibly TRBD1 (6 bases). Germline CDR1 SEHNR, CDR2 FQNEAQ (reference sequence). The CDR3 spans 12 residues. The germline V and J ends were trimmed by 5 bases and 5 bases, with 10 bases remaining between them. The CDR3, as DNA: TGTGCCAGCAGCATAGGACAGAACGAGCAGTACTTC. Translating it yields CASSIGQNEQYF.

The chain's CDR3 is CASSYGLAGVAYEQYF. The CDR3 nucleotides read TGTGCCAGCAGTTACGGACTAGCGGGTGTAGCCTACGAGCAGTACTTC. V is TRBV6-5 and J is TRBJ2-7, with 11 bases fitting TRBD2. The V gene's germline CDR1 is MNHEY and CDR2 SVGAGI. The CDR3 loop spans 16 amino acids. Losses at the gene ends were 2 bases for V and 2 bases for J; bases not matched to a gene: 5.

The V call is TRBV19, the J call TRBJ2-3; TRBD2 agrees at 7 bases. Germline CDR1 and CDR2: LNHDA and SQIVND (reference sequence). This CDR3 is built from 13 residues. V dropped 8 bases and J dropped 0; count of bases not matched to a gene: 2. In DNA, the CDR3 is TGTGCCAGTGATAGCGGGAGCACAGATACGCAGTATTTT. Encoded protein: CASDSGSTDTQYF.

The chain carries TRBV10-3 and TRBJ1-1, with D possibly being TRBD1 (5 bases). Per the germline V gene, CDR1 is ENHRY and CDR2 is SYGVKD. V was clipped by 4 bases and J by 5 bases, with 14 bases between them. CDR3 length: 14 amino acids. The CDR3 is CAISVRGVETEAFF. The DNA for the CDR3 is TGTGCCATCAGTGTGCGGGGGGTAGAGACTGAAGCTTTCTTT.

The chain is built from TRBV11-3 and TRBJ2-7, with 10 bases matching TRBD2. This CDR3 has 15 amino acids. The germline gives CDR1 SGHNT, CDR2 YENEEA. The J segment lost 3 bases and the V segment lost 5 bases, leaving 7 bases of the junction unmatched. The CDR3 DNA is TGTGCCAGCAGCCAAGGACTAGCGGAGTTCTACGAGCAGTACTTC. The encoded protein is CASSQGLAEFYEQYF. Filled out from reference TRBV11-3 and TRBJ2-7, the complete variable domain reads EAGVVQSPRYKIIEKKQPVAFWCNPISGHNTLYWYLQNLGQGPELLIRYENEEAVDDSQLPKDRFSAERLKGVDSTLKIQPAELGDSAVYLCASSQGLAEFYEQYFGPGTRLTVT.

This clone showed up just once. V is TRBV7-6 and J is TRBJ1-4; possible D gene TRBD1, 6 bases. The CDR3 extends over 16 amino acids. With 0 bases removed from V and 7 bases from J, the gap between germline ends came to 15 bases. Germline CDR1 is SGHVS and CDR2 is FNYEAQ. CDR3 nucleotide sequence: TGTGCCAGCAGCTTAGCCTCTGGGACAAGGGGTGAAAAACTGTTTTTT. It is translated as CASSLASGTRGEKLFF.

In its sample, this clone was seen once. This chain's CDR3 is CASSYGGLEYEQYF. The CDR3 nucleotides read TGTGCCAGCAGTTATGGGGGCCTTGAATACGAGCAGTACTTC. V usage is TRBV6-5 and J usage is TRBJ2-7; a possible D gene is TRBD1 (6 bases). The CDR3 contains 14 residues. The germline V gene encodes CDR1 MNHEY and CDR2 SVGAGI. The V end lost 3 bases, the J end lost 4 bases, and 13 bases lay between the germline ends.

This chain links TRBV15 with TRBJ2-4; 7 nucleotides align to TRBD2. Germline V gives CDR1 LNHNV, CDR2 YYDKDF (reference sequence). The CDR3 totals 17 residues. V dropped 9 bases and J dropped 0; count of bases not matched to a gene: 14. The DNA of the CDR3 is TGTGCCACTACTAAGGAGGGAGGGATAAAAGCCAAAAACATTCAGTACTTC. It yields the protein CATTKEGGIKAKNIQYF.